This T cell receptor (beta chain) appears in the sequencing data of a study of human T cells and chemical hapten exposure. Germline V lookup: CDR1 GTSNPN, CDR2 SVGIG (reference sequence). The trim removed 0 bases at V and 4 bases at J, leaving 0 bases unmatched. The CDR3 consists of 14 residues. For the library, individual cDNA molecules each received unique molecular identifiers. TCRdb fed the RACE reads into MiXCR, producing one record per CDR3 protein. The sample contains fewer than 200,000 distinct CDR3 sequences, 28% of which appear only once. Findings and caveats of the study: Unchanged with DPC sensitization were TCRs above 1 in 1000 frequency.

Only a few counts were recorded for this clonotype. Antigen unknown. Time point defined: patch test 3, about 24 weeks after DPC sensitization. Treatment defined: therapeutic diphenylcyclopropenone sensitization with weekly scalp DPC. The TCR comes from a woman in her late teens or twenties with alopecia areata. Some clones in this sample may be carry-over from other donors' samples. The material sequenced was whole blood, taken in connection with sensitization to the hapten diphenylcyclopropenone (DPC). This chain uses TRBV30 with TRBJ2-2; TRBD1 aligns across 9 bases. CDR3 DNA: TGTGCCTGGAGTGTGGACAGGGGCACCGGGGAGCTGTTTTTT. Amino acid sequence: CAWSVDRGTGELFF.